Below, 29 T cell receptor beta chains from the same sample are listed, as sequenced in a study of cytomegalovirus exposure and HLA in healthy donors. 13 Jbeta primers and 60 Vbeta primers were used for the PCR. The table came from immunoSEQ multiplex PCR; TCRdb's copy has only in-frame clones and leaves some out. This table has fewer than 95,000 clones, about 66% appearing once. The sequenced sample was PBMCs. The receptors stem from a woman aged 50 to 65 in good health and CMV-seropositive.

The genes are TRBV7-2 and TRBJ2-3, with 12 bases matching TRBD2. With V trimmed by 5 bases and J by 1 base, 4 bases remained unmatched. The CDR3 length is 16 residues. Germline CDR1 and CDR2: SGHTA and FQGNSA. The CDR3 sequence is CASSLRLAGGTDTQYF. In DNA, the CDR3 is TGTGCCAGCAGCCTACGACTAGCGGGGGGCACAGATACGCAGTATTTT.

By sample fraction, this clone is medium-sized. The chain has TRBV6-6 and TRBJ1-1; unclear D gene. V was cut by 2 bases and J by 8 bases, with 6 bases left in between. This CDR3 is built from 11 residues. Germline V gene data show CDR1 as MNHNY and CDR2 as SVGAGI (reference sequence). The CDR3 reads CASSYTAEAFF. The CDR3 DNA reads as TGTGCCAGCAGTTACACTGCAGAAGCTTTCTTT.

This rearrangement joins TRBV5-6 to TRBJ2-7, with D perhaps TRBD1 (5 bases). CDR1 and CDR2 from the germline V gene are SGHDT and YYEEEE. The length of the CDR3 is 13 residues. Trimming took off 4 bases at V and 2 bases at J, with 10 bases between the two ends. CDR3 amino acids: CASSRGQAYEQYF. The CDR3 DNA reads TGTGCCAGCAGCCGCGGACAAGCCTACGAGCAGTACTTC.

The chain links TRBV6-5 to TRBJ2-1; D may be TRBD2 (7 bases). V shed 2 bases and J shed 8 bases, with 16 bases lying between them. This CDR3 is 15 amino acids long. The germline V gene has CDR1 MNHEY and CDR2 SVGAGI. In nucleotides, the CDR3 is TGTGCCAGCAGTTACGGGGGGGCCGAAGTTGATGAGCAGTTCTTC. Amino acid sequence: CASSYGGAEVDEQFF.

The chain combines TRBV5-1 with TRBJ1-4, with 7 nucleotides matching TRBD1. Germline CDR1 is SGHRS and CDR2 is YFSETQ. The CDR3 has 15 amino acids. With 7 bases clipped from V and 7 bases from J, the junction kept 13 bases outside the gene matches. Here the CDR3 DNA reads TGCGCCAGCCGGTTTACAGGGGCTGTGATTGAAAAACTGTTTTTT. It is translated as CASRFTGAVIEKLFF.

The V call is TRBV6-1, the J call TRBJ1-6; 7 nucleotides match TRBD1. This CDR3 has 15 residues. With V trimmed by 7 bases and J by 4 bases, 7 bases remained unmatched. Germline assignment: CDR1 MNHNS and CDR2 SASEGT. The CDR3 here is CASTGQEFYNSPLHF. The CDR3 coding sequence is TGTGCCAGCACCGGACAGGAGTTTTATAATTCACCCCTCCACTTT.

The rearrangement links TRBV29-1 to TRBJ2-5, with D perhaps matching TRBD1 (5 bases). The DNA matches TRBJ2-7 better at its end, which makes the J call doubtful. CDR3 length equals 12 residues. Germline V gene sequence: CDR1 SQVTM, CDR2 ANQGSEA. The CDR3 here is CSVVQALDEQYF. Here the CDR3 DNA reads TGCAGCGTTGTACAGGCACTCGACGAGCAGTACTTC.

In its sample, this clone was seen a few times. This chain uses TRBV5-1 with TRBJ2-2; TRBD1 might be the D (6 bases). The CDR3 loop spans 14 amino acids. CDR1 is SGHRS, CDR2 YFSETQ, per germline. Trimming cost V 5 bases and J 2 bases, with 10 bases left between them. The CDR3 coding sequence is TGCGCCAGCAGAGGGACACCCAACACCGGGGAGCTGTTTTTT. Translating it yields CASRGTPNTGELFF.

V gene TRBV7-2 combines with J gene TRBJ2-1; 7 bases are shared with TRBD2. V shed 1 base and J 5 bases; nucleotides not matched to a gene: 8. This CDR3 has 16 residues. Germline assignment: CDR1 SGHTA and CDR2 FQGNSA. The DNA of the CDR3 is TGTGCCAGCAGCTTAGTAGACCTAGCGGTTAACAATGAGCAGTTCTTC. The encoded protein is CASSLVDLAVNNEQFF.

The chain's CDR3 is CASSESGQGRSPLHF. CDR3 nucleotide sequence: TGTGCCAGCAGTGAGTCTGGACAGGGGAGGTCACCCCTCCACTTT. V is TRBV6-1 and J is TRBJ1-6; the match to TRBD1 covers 9 bases. The CDR3 consists of 15 residues. The germline CDR1 and CDR2 sequences are MNHNS and SASEGT. The ends lost 3 bases at V and 10 bases at J; junction bases unmatched: 7.

The CDR3 bases are TGTGCCAGCAGCTCCGCTGCACAGGAAACAGAATACGAGCAGTACTTC. It encodes CASSSAAQETEYEQYF. The chain combines TRBV7-8 with TRBJ2-7, with D perhaps TRBD1 (5 bases). Germline loops: CDR1 SGHVS, CDR2 FQNEAQ. V lost 4 bases and J lost 4, with 20 bases in between. The CDR3 contains 16 residues.

This CDR3 reads CASSWGRGTEAFF. The CDR3 region has the DNA TGTGCCAGCAGCTGGGGGAGGGGAACTGAAGCTTTCTTT. The chain recombines TRBV14 with TRBJ1-1, with D possibly being TRBD1 (5 bases). Germline V gene data show CDR1 as SGHDN and CDR2 as FVKESK. CDR3 length: 13 residues. V lost 5 bases, J lost 5 bases, and 12 bases lay in between.

This clone is medium-sized by share. This chain joins TRBV2 and TRBJ1-2; possibly TRBD1 for D (6 bases). Germline V gene lookup returns CDR1 SNHLY and CDR2 FYNNEI. V lost 4 bases and J lost 2, with 8 bases in between. CDR3 length: 13 amino acids. CDR3: CASSVDRNYGYTF. The CDR3, as DNA: TGTGCCAGCAGTGTTGACAGGAACTATGGCTACACCTTC.

This clone was seen a handful of times. The chain employs TRBV6-5 and TRBJ2-3; no clear D gene. With 8 bases removed from V and 0 bases from J, the gap between germline ends came to 9 bases. Per the germline V gene, CDR1 is MNHEY and CDR2 is SVGAGI. The CDR3 consists of 13 residues. The DNA of the CDR3 is TGTGCCAGCGGAGTCCAAAGCACAGATACGCAGTATTTT. It codes for CASGVQSTDTQYF.

CDR3 in DNA: TGTGCCAGCACTTGGGACTACTCCTGGAATGAGCAGTTCTTC. It yields the protein CASTWDYSWNEQFF. The chain recombines TRBV2 with TRBJ2-1, with 7 bases matching TRBD2. The trim removed 7 bases at V and 7 bases at J, leaving 10 bases unmatched. CDR3 length: 14 amino acids. The V gene's germline CDR1 is SNHLY and CDR2 FYNNEI.

The chain uses TRBV6-4 and TRBJ1-3, with TRBD1 matching 8 bases. V was pared by 5 bases and J by 0 bases, with 12 bases of the junction left unmatched. The CDR3 is 18 residues long. CDR1 MRHNA and CDR2 SNTAGT come from the germline V gene. In nucleotides, the CDR3 is TGTGCCAGCAGTTCCTACCCCGGTCAGGGGGCCTCTGGAAACACCATATATTTT. Protein product: CASSSYPGQGASGNTIYF.

This chain joins TRBV2 and TRBJ1-5; 7 nucleotides align to TRBD1. The CDR3 is 15 amino acids. CDR1 SNHLY and CDR2 FYNNEI come from the germline V gene. J lost 1 base, V lost 6 bases, and 6 bases had no gene match. CDR3 protein: CASRLQGRSNQPQHF. The CDR3 nucleotides are TGTGCCAGCAGACTACAGGGGAGAAGCAATCAGCCCCAGCATTTT.

V is TRBV9 and J is TRBJ1-5; perhaps TRBD1 as D (6 bases). V was trimmed by 4 bases and J by 1 base, leaving 9 bases between them. The germline V gene has CDR1 SGDLS and CDR2 YYNGEE. The CDR3 spans 14 residues. CDR3 protein: CASSIGQSNQPQHF. The CDR3 DNA is TGTGCCAGCAGCATAGGACAGAGCAATCAGCCCCAGCATTTT.

This chain joins TRBV19 and TRBJ1-2, with a weak D call TRBD1 (5 bases). Trimming removed 0 bases from V and 3 bases from J, with 23 bases in between. The CDR3 extends over 19 amino acids. In germline, CDR1 is LNHDA, CDR2 SQIVND (reference sequence). The CDR3 protein is CASSIDRGGERKEDYGYTF. CDR3 bases: TGTGCCAGTAGTATAGATCGGGGAGGGGAAAGGAAAGAGGACTATGGCTACACCTTC. Together with reference TRBV19 and TRBJ1-2, the CDR3 gives the full variable domain: DGGITQSPKYLFRKEGQNVTLSCEQNLNHDAMYWYRQDPGQGLRLIYYSQIVNDFQKGDIAEGYSVSREKKESFPLTVTSAQKNPTAFYLCASSIDRGGERKEDYGYTFGSGTRLTVV.

This clone was seen a few times. The DNA of the CDR3 is TGTGCCAGCAGTCGCGACAGGGAGAGTGGCTACACCTTC. Translating gives CASSRDRESGYTF. The chain couples TRBV11-1 to TRBJ1-2; 7 nucleotides match TRBD1. The V segment lost 6 bases and the J segment 7 bases; nucleotides outside the gene matches: 8. The CDR3 loop spans 13 amino acids. Germline V gives CDR1 SGHAT, CDR2 FQDESV (reference sequence).

The chain couples TRBV28 to TRBJ1-1; TRBD1 is a possible D gene (6 bases). Germline values: CDR1 MDHEN, CDR2 SYDVKM. The CDR3 has 13 amino acids. The V gene lost 7 bases and the J gene lost 4 bases, with 13 bases spanning the gap. Here the CDR3 reads CASTLAGATEAFF. The DNA for the CDR3 is TGTGCCAGCACCCTGGCGGGGGCCACTGAAGCTTTCTTT.

The rearrangement joins TRBV25-1 to TRBJ1-2, with D possibly being TRBD1 (5 bases). The V end lost 5 bases, the J end lost 7 bases, and 8 bases lay between the germline ends. The CDR3 sequence is 11 residues long. Germline CDR1 is MGHDK and CDR2 is SYGVNS. The CDR3: CASSRGSGYTF. CDR3 DNA: TGTGCCAGCAGTAGGGGTAGTGGCTACACCTTC.

This chain connects TRBV5-1 to TRBJ2-3; TRBD2 aligns across 12 bases. CDR3 length: 17 amino acids. In germline, CDR1 is SGHRS, CDR2 YFSETQ. The V and J ends lost 10 bases and 0 bases, in that order; junction bases with no gene match: 12. The CDR3 is CASQGGLAGSSTDTQYF. In DNA, the CDR3 is TGCGCCTCCCAGGGTGGACTAGCGGGGAGTAGCACAGATACGCAGTATTTT.

The chain combines TRBV1 with TRBJ1-1; TRBD1 is taken as the D call from the table, unchecked against the DNA. TRBV1 is a recognized pseudogene. The CDR3 covers 15 residues. As DNA, the CDR3 is TGCACCAGCAGCCGCCGAAGGGGCGGCAACACTGAAGCTTTCTTT. The encoded protein is CTSSRRRGGNTEAFF.

CDR3 loop: CASSPRDRVLNTEAFF. CDR3 nucleotide sequence: TGTGCCAGCAGCCCGCGGGACAGGGTCTTGAACACTGAAGCTTTCTTT. The chain couples TRBV7-9 to TRBJ1-1; 9 bases are shared with TRBD1. CDR1 is SEHNR and CDR2 is FQNEAQ in the germline V gene (reference sequence). This CDR3 contains 16 residues. The trim removed 5 bases at V and 0 bases at J, leaving 7 bases unmatched.

This chain connects TRBV2 to TRBJ1-6, with D maybe TRBD1 (5 bases). V was shortened by 6 bases and J by 4 bases, with 16 bases between the two germline ends. Looked up from germline, CDR1 is SNHLY and CDR2 is FYNNEI. There are 16 residues in the CDR3. The CDR3 is CASRRDQGSYNSPLHF. For the CDR3, the DNA is TGTGCCAGCAGGAGAGACCAGGGAAGTTATAATTCACCCCTCCACTTT.

This chain links TRBV5-1 with TRBJ2-2; D not resolved. The CDR3 loop spans 15 amino acids. Trimming removed 1 base from V and 7 bases from J, with 14 bases in between. CDR1 and CDR2 (germline): SGHRS, YFSETQ. CDR3 sequence: CASSLISFGGGELFF. In nucleotides, the CDR3 is TGCGCCAGCAGCTTGATTAGTTTCGGTGGCGGGGAGCTGTTTTTT.

This clone came up a few times. The rearrangement links TRBV10-3 to TRBJ1-1; 7 bases fit TRBD1. This CDR3 has 13 amino acids. Germline CDR1 and CDR2: ENHRY and SYGVKD. The V segment lost 6 bases and the J segment 2 bases; nucleotides outside the gene matches: 3. The CDR3 nucleotides read TGTGCCATCAGCGGGACAGTCAACACTGAAGCTTTCTTT. This encodes CAISGTVNTEAFF.

V gene TRBV15 combines with J gene TRBJ1-1; D unclear. The CDR3 has 13 residues. V shed 4 bases and J shed 0 bases, with 6 bases lying between them. Germline-derived CDR1 and CDR2 are LNHNV and YYDKDF (reference sequence). CDR3 region: CATSKPMNTEAFF. The DNA for the CDR3 is TGTGCCACCAGCAAGCCCATGAACACTGAAGCTTTCTTT.